This TCR beta chain was captured in a study of blood T cell repertoires in COVID-19. Trimming took off 0 bases at V and 0 bases at J, with 4 bases between the two ends. Germline V gene lookup returns CDR1 SGHDT and CDR2 YYEEEE. The CDR3 has 14 residues. Original handling: Reference gene primer amplification in the assay estimated nucleated cell counts. TCRdb's table, derived via immunoSEQ multiplex PCR, lists solely in-frame clones and lacks some. Clone size and V and J calls were adopted from that table, with D and trimming inferred from the DNA. The table shows 270,000 or so clones, with about nine tenths occurring only once. Across under 25 US areas, participants ranged in age from about 18 to 100 years.

Sequenced material: PBMCs or T cells enriched from blood (not recorded which). The chain carries TRBV5-6 and TRBJ1-3; no clear D gene. The receptor comes from a woman aged 25 to 39 with acute COVID-19. CDR3 loop: CASSLAGSGNTIYF. Here the CDR3 DNA reads TGTGCCAGCAGCTTGGCAGGCTCTGGAAACACCATATATTTT.